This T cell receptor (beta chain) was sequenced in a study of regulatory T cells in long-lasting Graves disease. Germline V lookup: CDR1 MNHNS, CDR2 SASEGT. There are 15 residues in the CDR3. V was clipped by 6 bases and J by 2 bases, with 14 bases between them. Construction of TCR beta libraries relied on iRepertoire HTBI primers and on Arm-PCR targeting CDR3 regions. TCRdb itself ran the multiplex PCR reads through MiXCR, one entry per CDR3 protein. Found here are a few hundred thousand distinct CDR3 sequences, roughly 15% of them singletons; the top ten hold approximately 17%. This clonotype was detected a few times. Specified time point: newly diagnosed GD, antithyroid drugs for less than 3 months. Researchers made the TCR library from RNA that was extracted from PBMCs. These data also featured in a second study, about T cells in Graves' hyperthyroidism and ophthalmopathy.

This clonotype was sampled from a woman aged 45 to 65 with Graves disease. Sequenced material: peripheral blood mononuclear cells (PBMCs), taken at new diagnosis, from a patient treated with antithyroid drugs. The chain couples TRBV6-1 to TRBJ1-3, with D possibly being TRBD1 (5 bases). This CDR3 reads CASSTTGTAGNTIYF. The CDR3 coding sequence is TGTGCCAGCAGCACCACCGGGACCGCTGGAAACACCATATATTTT.